This TCR beta chain came from a study of cytomegalovirus exposure and HLA in healthy donors. PCR used 60 Vbeta primers and 13 Jbeta primers. Data came from immunoSEQ multiplex PCR; TCRdb stores just in-frame clones and leaves some out. The sample yields nearly 200,000 clones, 70% to 80% seen once. Germline CDR1 ENHRY, CDR2 SYGVKD. The CDR3 is 14 amino acids. Deletions cut 8 bases from V and 0 bases from J, with 11 bases between. The chain carries TRBV10-3 and TRBJ2-1; D remains unclear. The sequencing sample was made of PBMCs. The receptor's source is a male donor in good health and CMV-seropositive. This CDR3 reads CAIGARSSYNEQFF. CDR3 bases: TGTGCCATCGGTGCTCGGAGCTCCTACAATGAGCAGTTCTTC.